The rows below give T cell receptor beta chains drawn from one sample of a study of T cell responses to AZD1222 COVID-19 vaccine. The protocol was immunoSEQ multiplex PCR, while the TCRdb copy is restricted to in-frame clones and leaves out a portion. Of roughly 70,000 clones in the sample, roughly 87% were seen once. Sequenced material: peripheral blood, taken 28 days after the second AZD1222 dose. All receptors come from an adult who received the AZD1222 COVID-19 vaccine. Both conserved end residues are part of each CDR3. D genes are given only for firm matches. Part of the rows lack a size; the others show once, few, many or a class for expanded clones.

v_call	d_call	j_call	clone_size	cdr3_aa	cdr3_nt
TRBV27	.	TRBJ2-2	.	CASTYGKGRGGTGELFF	TGTGCCAGCACTTATGGGAAGGGCAGAGGGGGCACCGGGGAGCTGTTTTTT
TRBV25-1	.	TRBJ1-1	.	CASSEGEQGFTEAFF	TGTGCCAGCAGTGAAGGGGAGCAGGGGTTCACTGAAGCTTTCTTT
TRBV5-1	.	TRBJ1-2	few	CASSSTVAGDGYTF	TGCGCCAGCAGCTCTACTGTGGCGGGAGATGGCTACACCTTC
TRBV6-2/TRBV6-3	.	TRBJ1-5	.	CASSPSGTGINQPQHF	TGTGCCAGCAGTCCATCCGGGACGGGAATCAATCAGCCCCAGCATTTT
TRBV7-2	.	TRBJ2-7	.	CASSLGRPTGAGHEQYF	TGTGCCAGCAGCTTAGGGCGACCCACGGGAGCCGGCCACGAGCAGTACTTC
TRBV20-1	.	TRBJ2-7	.	CSAPDGYEQYF	TGCAGTGCTCCGGACGGCTACGAGCAGTACTTC
TRBV29-1	TRBD1	TRBJ2-7	.	CSVVPGQGAHEQYF	TGCAGCGTCGTACCGGGACAGGGGGCCCACGAGCAGTACTTC
TRBV18	.	TRBJ1-1	few	CASSPPGMNTEAFF	TGTGCCAGCTCACCCCCAGGAATGAACACTGAAGCTTTCTTT
TRBV10-3	.	TRBJ2-1	.	CAISELLNNEQFF	TGTGCCATCAGTGAGCTCTTGAACAATGAGCAGTTCTTC
TRBV7-2	.	TRBJ2-1	once	CASSLAEYNEQFF	TGTGCCAGCAGCTTAGCGGAATACAATGAGCAGTTCTTC